This TCR beta chain stems from a study of PD-1 blockade in classical Hodgkin lymphoma. The wider study: Intravenous delivery of nivolumab at 3 mg/kg to patients occurred every 2 weeks.

This clone appeared a few times. Time point of the sample: cycle 4 day 1 (C4D1), after six to seven weeks of nivolumab. Relapse after autologous stem cell transplantation occurred in every patient, and brentuximab vedotin exposure varied. The best responses consisted of complete response, partial response or progressive disease. Germline V gives CDR1 SNHLY, CDR2 FYNNEI. V was clipped by 3 bases and J by 8 bases; unmatched bases: 5. CDR3 length equals 13 residues. Sequenced by immunoSEQ multiplex PCR; TCRdb stores in-frame clones only, minus some. The sample shows tens of thousands of clones, 86% of them seen only once.

The input for sequencing was peripheral blood mononuclear cells (PBMCs), taken before the fourth cycle of nivolumab. The chain combines TRBV2 with TRBJ1-2, with 8 bases aligning to TRBD1. This sequence originates from a human donor with classical Hodgkin lymphoma. The DNA for the CDR3 is TGTGCCAGCAGTGACAGGGGGCGCGCGGGCTACACCTTC. Translating it yields CASSDRGRAGYTF.